Shown below are 25 T cell receptor beta chains from a single sample sequenced in a study of blood T cell repertoires in COVID-19. Clones were sequenced by immunoSEQ multiplex PCR, and TCRdb holds only the in-frame ones, with some missing. The sample records 25,000 to 30,000 clones, 60% to 80% being singletons. Source material: peripheral blood. The receptors shown here come from a boy under 10 years old with active or convalescent COVID-19.

Only a few counts were recorded for this clone. V is TRBV3-1 (or the pseudogene TRBV3-2) and J is TRBJ1-4; D gene uncertain. Trimming removed 2 bases at V and 4 bases at J, with 5 bases between. The germline gives CDR1 LGHDT, CDR2 YNNKEL (reference sequence). This CDR3 spans 13 amino acids. The CDR3, as DNA: TGTGCCAGCAGCCAAATCCTTAATGAAAAACTGTTTTTT. Translated: CASSQILNEKLFF.

This clone came up a few times. The rearrangement joins TRBV7-9 to TRBJ1-1; D is undetermined. Germline lookup yields CDR1 SEHNR and CDR2 FQNEAQ (reference sequence). The ends were cut back, 4 bases at V and 5 bases at J, with 17 bases in the middle. CDR3 length equals 15 residues. CDR3 in DNA: TGTGCCAGCAGCTCCTCCGTGGGGAGAGTAACTGAAGCTTTCTTT. Translating gives CASSSSVGRVTEAFF.

This clone was counted between two and nine times. This chain links TRBV5-6 with TRBJ1-5; D might be TRBD1 (6 bases). V shed 4 bases and J shed 4 bases, with 12 bases lying between them. CDR1 and CDR2 (germline): SGHDT, YYEEEE. The CDR3 is 14 amino acids. The CDR3 sequence: CASSPGTTNQPQHF. The CDR3 DNA sequence: TGTGCCAGCAGCCCCGGGACAACGAATCAGCCCCAGCATTTT.

This clone came up a few times. The V call is TRBV27, the J call TRBJ2-2; D not resolved. This CDR3 has 14 residues. Per germline, CDR1 MNHEY and CDR2 SMNVEV (reference sequence). The ends were cut back, 6 bases at V and 5 bases at J, with 13 bases in the middle. The CDR3 here is CASRQGRLTGELFF. The CDR3 coding sequence is TGTGCCAGCAGACAAGGTCGACTGACCGGGGAGCTGTTTTTT.

The gene calls are TRBV20-1 and TRBJ2-1; D possibly corresponds to TRBD1 (6 bases). The V gene lost 3 bases and the J gene lost 8 bases, with 14 bases spanning the gap. The germline gives CDR1 DFQATT, CDR2 SNEGSKA (reference sequence). The CDR3 spans 13 residues. CDR3 nucleotides: TGCAGTGCTAGTGTGCAGGGACATGATGAGCAGTTCTTC. The encoded protein is CSASVQGHDEQFF.

The chain carries TRBV7-2 and TRBJ1-6, with D possibly TRBD1 on 6 matching bases. The CDR3 totals 16 residues. Germline V gene sequence: CDR1 SGHTA, CDR2 FQGNSA. V was clipped by 3 bases and J by 4 bases, with 13 bases between them. CDR3 nucleotide sequence: TGTGCCAGCAGCTTGCGGGGGGCCCTTTATAATTCACCCCTCCACTTT. The encoded protein is CASSLRGALYNSPLHF.

This rearrangement joins TRBV5-1 to TRBJ1-1; D is possibly TRBD1 (5 bases). This CDR3 has 15 residues. Germline loops: CDR1 SGHRS, CDR2 YFSETQ. Trimming removed 3 bases from V and 2 bases from J, with 14 bases in between. The CDR3 loop reads CASSWGSYVNTEAFF. CDR3 sequence (DNA): TGCGCCAGCAGCTGGGGCAGCTACGTTAACACTGAAGCTTTCTTT. Drawing the rest from reference TRBV5-1 and TRBJ1-1, the complete variable domain is KAGVTQTPRYLIKTRGQQVTLSCSPISGHRSVSWYQQTPGQGLQFLFEYFSETQRNKGNFPGRFSGRQFSNSRSEMNVSTLELGDSALYLCASSWGSYVNTEAFFGQGTRLTVV.

This clone occurred a few times. V and J are TRBV18 and TRBJ2-1; D is ambiguous. Trimming shortened V by 2 bases and J by 2 bases, and 7 bases separated the two germline ends. Per germline, CDR1 KGHSH and CDR2 LQKENI. The CDR3 consists of 14 residues. The CDR3 DNA sequence: TGTGCCAGCTCACCAGAGGATGCCTACAATGAGCAGTTCTTC. This gives the protein CASSPEDAYNEQFF.

V is TRBV7-2 and J is TRBJ2-1; TRBD1 might be the D (5 bases). CDR3 length: 14 residues. Trimming shortened V by 5 bases and J by 4 bases, and 12 bases separated the two germline ends. Germline assignment: CDR1 SGHTA and CDR2 FQGNSA. CDR3 loop: CASSGATFYNEQFF. The CDR3 DNA reads as TGTGCCAGCAGCGGGGCTACTTTTTACAATGAGCAGTTCTTC.

This clone was counted a few times. This chain connects TRBV19 to TRBJ2-3; perhaps TRBD1 as D (5 bases). Germline V gene lookup returns CDR1 LNHDA and CDR2 SQIVND (reference sequence). CDR3 length: 15 residues. Deletions cut 5 bases from V and 0 bases from J, with 12 bases between. The CDR3: CASSPKTVSTDTQYF. The CDR3 nucleotides are TGTGCCAGTAGTCCAAAGACAGTCAGCACAGATACGCAGTATTTT.

In this sample, this clone is medium-sized. The chain recombines TRBV11-1 with TRBJ1-6; tentatively, D is TRBD1 (5 bases). The CDR3 covers 15 residues. Germline assignment: CDR1 SGHAT and CDR2 FQDESV (reference sequence). The V end lost 4 bases, the J end lost 4 bases, and 11 bases lay between the germline ends. The DNA for the CDR3 is TGTGCCAGCAGCTCTAAGACAGCTTATAATTCACCCCTCCACTTT. It codes for CASSSKTAYNSPLHF.

The chain links TRBV7-2 to TRBJ2-3; 10 nucleotides align to TRBD2. Losses at the gene ends were 6 bases for V and 5 bases for J; bases not matched to a gene: 5. This CDR3 has 14 residues. The germline gives CDR1 SGHTA, CDR2 FQGNSA. The CDR3 DNA is TGTGCCAGCAGGTCTAGCGGGAGTAAAGATACGCAGTATTTT. Its protein is CASRSSGSKDTQYF.

The rearrangement joins TRBV29-1 to TRBJ1-2; the D gene is possibly TRBD1 (6 bases). V lost 4 bases and J lost 3, with 15 bases in between. Germline CDR1 SQVTM, CDR2 ANQGSEA. The CDR3 sequence is 14 residues long. The CDR3 sequence is CSVGGGGRHYGYTF. CDR3 nucleotides: TGCAGCGTTGGAGGTGGGGGCAGACACTATGGCTACACCTTC.

This sequence joins TRBV7-9 and TRBJ2-3, with TRBD2 as a possible D gene (6 bases). Germline CDR1 and CDR2: SEHNR and FQNEAQ (reference sequence). The CDR3 is made up of 14 amino acids. Trimming pared 8 bases from V and 2 bases from J, leaving 14 bases between. This CDR3 reads CASGLGLTTDTQYF. The CDR3 bases are TGTGCCAGCGGCCTCGGACTAACCACAGATACGCAGTATTTT.

This clone was found a few times. The chain recombines TRBV15 with TRBJ2-5, with 13 bases fitting TRBD2. The J segment lost 5 bases and the V segment lost 1 base, leaving 10 bases of the junction unmatched. The CDR3 length is 18 residues. Germline V gene data show CDR1 as LNHNV and CDR2 as YYDKDF (reference sequence). The CDR3 protein is CATSRAGTSGASRETQYF. In DNA, the CDR3 is TGTGCCACCAGCAGAGCCGGGACTAGCGGGGCCTCAAGGGAGACCCAGTACTTC. Complete variable domain (other parts from reference TRBV15 and TRBJ2-5): DAMVIQNPRYQVTQFGKPVTLSCSQTLNHNVMYWYQQKSSQAPKLLFHYYDKDFNNEADTPDNFQSRRPNTSFCFLDIRSPGLGDTAMYLCATSRAGTSGASRETQYFGPGTRLLVL.

The chain carries TRBV7-6 and TRBJ2-5; 7 nucleotides agree with TRBD2. Germline CDR1 reads SGHVS; CDR2 reads FNYEAQ. This CDR3 contains 16 residues. The J segment lost 2 bases and the V segment lost 1 base, leaving 7 bases of the junction unmatched. CDR3 in DNA: TGTGCCAGCAGCTTAGTTTACACCGGGGGGCAAGAGACCCAGTACTTC. The encoded protein is CASSLVYTGGQETQYF.

The chain carries TRBV15 and TRBJ1-4; TRBD1 aligns across 7 bases. The germline V gene has CDR1 LNHNV and CDR2 YYDKDF (reference sequence). This CDR3 spans 15 amino acids. J lost 7 bases, V lost 2 bases, and 7 bases had no gene match. CDR3 in amino acids: CATSRTRQGGEKLFF. For the CDR3, the DNA is TGTGCCACCAGCAGAACTCGACAGGGAGGTGAAAAACTGTTTTTT.

The chain carries TRBV27 and TRBJ2-5, with 7 nucleotides matching TRBD2. The CDR3 sequence is 16 residues long. The germline V gene has CDR1 MNHEY and CDR2 SMNVEV (reference sequence). With 0 bases clipped from V and 5 bases from J, the junction kept 9 bases outside the gene matches. CDR3 sequence (DNA): TGTGCCAGCAGTTTATCCCCGGGGCTGGGGGGGGAGACCCAGTACTTC. Its protein product is CASSLSPGLGGETQYF.

This clone was picked up one time. This CDR3 is CSASQGQKSESQHF. CDR3 nucleotides: TGCAGTGCTAGTCAGGGACAAAAGTCGGAGTCCCAGCATTTT. The chain couples TRBV20-1 to TRBJ1-5; a weak D match, TRBD1 (6 bases). CDR1 is DFQATT, CDR2 SNEGSKA, per germline (reference sequence). This CDR3 comprises 14 residues. V was shortened by 3 bases and J by 11 bases, with 20 bases between the two germline ends.

The sample holds one count of this clone. The chain has TRBV7-9 and TRBJ2-3; 7 nucleotides line up with TRBD1. The V segment lost 2 bases and the J segment 2 bases; nucleotides outside the gene matches: 4. The germline gives CDR1 SEHNR, CDR2 FQNEAQ (reference sequence). This CDR3 region has 15 residues. The CDR3 loop is CASSLWTGNTDTQYF. CDR3 DNA: TGTGCCAGCAGCTTATGGACAGGAAACACAGATACGCAGTATTTT.

In regard to this clone: One junction end disagrees with the germline gene, perhaps due to a read error. The chain uses TRBV7-7 and TRBJ2-2, with D tentatively TRBD1 or TRBD2 (8 bases each). This CDR3 contains 17 residues. The germline V gene encodes CDR1 SSHAT and CDR2 FNYEAQ (reference sequence). The CDR3 here is CASSLAGQVPNTGELFF. The CDR3 DNA follows: TGTGCTAGCAGCTTAGCGGGACAGGTCCCGAACACCGGGGAGCTGTTTTTT.

J is TRBJ1-3 and V is TRBV28; D is perhaps TRBD1 (5 bases). Germline CDR1 and CDR2: MDHEN and SYDVKM. The V and J ends lost 5 bases and 8 bases respectively, with 22 bases between them. This CDR3 is built from 16 residues. The CDR3 DNA follows: TGTGCCAGCAGTATCCACCTGGACGGCTTAGGGGACACCATATATTTT. It encodes CASSIHLDGLGDTIYF.

V and J are TRBV19 and TRBJ2-3; a weak D match, TRBD2 (6 bases). Between the trimmed V and J ends, which lost 3 bases and 4 bases, there was a span of 11 bases. Germline V lookup: CDR1 LNHDA, CDR2 SQIVND (reference sequence). The CDR3 has 14 residues. CDR3 DNA: TGTGCCAGTAGTATCTTGCGGGGTTCAGATACGCAGTATTTT. As protein: CASSILRGSDTQYF.

This chain links TRBV18 with TRBJ2-7, with D perhaps TRBD2 (5 bases). Germline V gives CDR1 KGHSH, CDR2 LQKENI. V gave up 6 bases and J gave up 7 bases, with 13 bases separating them. This CDR3 is built from 12 residues. This chain's CDR3 is CASSNLEGEQYF. CDR3 sequence (DNA): TGTGCCAGCTCCAACCTTGAGGGAGAGCAGTACTTC.

The V and J genes are TRBV7-6 and TRBJ2-5; maybe TRBD2 (6 bases). Trimming took off 5 bases at V and 2 bases at J, with 24 bases between the two ends. The CDR3 has 18 residues. Per the germline V gene, CDR1 is SGHVS and CDR2 is FNYEAQ. In DNA, the CDR3 is TGTGCCAGCAGCATCAATTTGGGTCGGAGGGTTAAGCAAGAGACCCAGTACTTC. It specifies CASSINLGRRVKQETQYF.